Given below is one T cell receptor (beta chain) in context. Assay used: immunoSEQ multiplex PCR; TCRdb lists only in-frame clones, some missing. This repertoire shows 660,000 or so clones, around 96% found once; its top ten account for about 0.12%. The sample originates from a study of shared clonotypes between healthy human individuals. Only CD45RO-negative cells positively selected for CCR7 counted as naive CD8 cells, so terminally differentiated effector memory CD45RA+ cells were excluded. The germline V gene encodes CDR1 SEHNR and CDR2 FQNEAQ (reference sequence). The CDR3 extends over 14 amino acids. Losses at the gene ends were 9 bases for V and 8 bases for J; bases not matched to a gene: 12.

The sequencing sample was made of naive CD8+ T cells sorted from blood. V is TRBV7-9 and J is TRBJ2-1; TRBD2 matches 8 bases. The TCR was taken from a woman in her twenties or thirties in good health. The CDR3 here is CASQGVAGSHEQFF. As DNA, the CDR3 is TGTGCCAGTCAAGGGGTAGCGGGAAGCCATGAGCAGTTCTTC.